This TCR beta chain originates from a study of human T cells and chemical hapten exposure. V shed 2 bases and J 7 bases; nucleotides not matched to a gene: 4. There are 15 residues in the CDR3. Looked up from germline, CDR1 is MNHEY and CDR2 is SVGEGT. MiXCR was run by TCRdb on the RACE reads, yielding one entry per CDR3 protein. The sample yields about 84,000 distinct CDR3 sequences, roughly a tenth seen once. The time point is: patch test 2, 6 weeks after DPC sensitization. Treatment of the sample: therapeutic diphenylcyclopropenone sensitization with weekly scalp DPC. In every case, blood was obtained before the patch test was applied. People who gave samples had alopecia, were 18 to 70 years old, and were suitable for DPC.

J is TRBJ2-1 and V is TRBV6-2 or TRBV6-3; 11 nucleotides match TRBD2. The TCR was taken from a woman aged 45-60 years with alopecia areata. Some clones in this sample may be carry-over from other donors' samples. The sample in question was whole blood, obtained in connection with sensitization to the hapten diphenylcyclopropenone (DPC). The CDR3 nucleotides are TGTGCCAGCAGTTACGAAACTAGCGGGAGAAATGAGCAGTTCTTC. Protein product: CASSYETSGRNEQFF.